The clone carrying this TCR beta chain has only a few counts. Its antigen is undetermined. This entry is derived from a study of cytomegalovirus exposure and HLA in healthy donors. Trimming removed 3 bases from V and 0 bases from J, with 12 bases in between. Germline assignment: CDR1 SNHLY and CDR2 FYNNEI. The CDR3 spans 15 residues. The PCR made use of 60 Vbeta and 13 Jbeta primers. Measured with immunoSEQ multiplex PCR; TCRdb has only the in-frame clones, and not every one. The sample includes fewer than 250,000 clones, roughly 79% of them seen just once. Study-wide results and caveats: V segments that were indistinguishable, TRBV6-2 and TRBV6-3 among them, were omitted from analysis. A reported reduction in N-insertions relative to the approximately 670-donor mean was seen in an Asian-associated ancestry cluster in a later analysis.

The V gene is TRBV2, the J gene TRBJ2-7; tentatively, D is TRBD2 (6 bases). The sequencing input was PBMCs. The TCR was taken from a male donor in good health and CMV-seronegative. The CDR3 DNA sequence: TGTGCCAGCAGTGACGGGGGTCCAAGCTCCTACGAGCAGTACTTC. It yields the protein CASSDGGPSSYEQYF.